This TCR beta chain comes out of a study of blood T cell repertoires in COVID-19. Overall study: Acute-phase and convalescent COVID-19 samples originated in the United States, Italy and Spain.

Measured with immunoSEQ multiplex PCR; TCRdb has only the in-frame clones, and not every one. This table holds about 110,000 clones, roughly 80% found once. V lost 3 bases and J lost 3, with 14 bases in between. Germline CDR1 reads KGHSH; CDR2 reads LQKENI. This CDR3 region has 15 residues. This sequence originates from a woman in her 70s with acute or convalescent COVID-19. The source material was peripheral blood. This chain connects TRBV18 to TRBJ1-1; tentatively, D is TRBD1 (5 bases). CDR3 DNA sequence: TGTGCCAGCTCACCCGCAGGGTTAGGTTACACTGAAGCTTTCTTT. Translating gives CASSPAGLGYTEAFF.